A single sample is the source of the 23 T cell receptor beta chains below, sequenced in a study of CD8 T cells in Susac syndrome. RNA, at roughly 0.45 to 1 ug, was reverse transcribed with random hexamers. TCRdb ran MiXCR on the immunoSEQ multiplex PCR reads and lists one entry per CDR3 protein. The sample records some 68,000 distinct CDR3 sequences, approximately 93% being singletons. Material for sequencing was CD4+ T cells from PBMCs. The source of these receptors is a human donor with Susac syndrome.

The rearrangement uses TRBV5-1 and TRBJ2-2; the D is unclear. This CDR3 spans 14 amino acids. Trimming removed 0 bases at V and 4 bases at J, with 7 bases between. Germline V lookup: CDR1 SGHRS, CDR2 YFSETQ. CDR3 coding DNA: TGCGCCAGCAGCTTGGCCGTAGTCACCGGGGAGCTGTTTTTT. Amino acids: CASSLAVVTGELFF.

J is TRBJ1-5 and V is TRBV7-9; a possible D gene is TRBD1 (6 bases). Germline V gene data show CDR1 as SEHNR and CDR2 as FQNEAQ (reference sequence). The CDR3 has 15 amino acids. Trimming pared 0 bases from V and 6 bases from J, leaving 12 bases between. CDR3 amino acids: CASSLAGGSGQPQHF. DNA for the CDR3: TGTGCCAGCAGCTTAGCGGGGGGCAGTGGTCAGCCCCAGCATTTT.

This clonotype was counted a single time. This chain uses TRBV7-9 with TRBJ2-7; D is unresolved. The V gene's germline CDR1 is SEHNR and CDR2 FQNEAQ (reference sequence). The CDR3 is made up of 14 amino acids. The V and J ends lost 2 bases and 1 base respectively, with 9 bases between them. CDR3 DNA: TGTGCCAGCAGCTTAAAGACCGCTTCCTACGAGCAGTACTTC. This translates into CASSLKTASYEQYF.

This rearrangement joins TRBV24-1 to TRBJ2-1; tentatively, D is TRBD1 or TRBD2 (5 bases each). CDR3 length: 14 amino acids. Per the germline V gene, CDR1 is KGHDR and CDR2 is SFDVKD. V shed 3 bases and J shed 2 bases, with 7 bases lying between them. Here the CDR3 reads CATSDVGAYNEQFF. DNA for the CDR3: TGTGCCACCAGTGATGTGGGGGCCTACAATGAGCAGTTCTTC.

The chain joins TRBV7-8 to TRBJ1-5, with D unclear. Germline values: CDR1 SGHVS, CDR2 FQNEAQ. The CDR3 contains 15 residues. V lost 1 base to trimming and J lost 6 bases, with 13 bases between them. CDR3: CASSLGTNRGQPQHF. CDR3 nucleotide sequence: TGTGCCAGCAGCTTAGGAACGAATCGAGGTCAGCCCCAGCATTTT. Variable domain in full (rest from reference TRBV7-8 and TRBJ1-5): GAGVSQSPRYKVAKRGQDVALRCDPISGHVSLFWYQQALGQGPEFLTYFQNEAQLDKSGLPSDRFFAERPEGSVSTLKIQRTQQEDSAVYLCASSLGTNRGQPQHFGDGTRLSIL.

This clonotype was detected a few times. The rearrangement joins TRBV7-9 to TRBJ2-1; the D is unclear. The germline gives CDR1 SEHNR, CDR2 FQNEAQ (reference sequence). Trimming pared 2 bases from V and 1 base from J, leaving 9 bases between. There are 15 residues in the CDR3. CDR3 residues: CASSLLGSSYNEQFF. As DNA, the CDR3 is TGTGCCAGCAGCTTATTAGGGTCTTCCTACAATGAGCAGTTCTTC.

For this clonotype: The junction does not match germline at one end; this may be a read error. The V call is TRBV7-7, the J call TRBJ1-3; possible D gene TRBD1, 5 bases. This CDR3 spans 14 amino acids. Looked up from germline, CDR1 is SSHAT and CDR2 is FNYEAQ (reference sequence). CDR3 sequence: CASSPGTPGNTIYF. The CDR3 DNA follows: TGTGCTAGCAGCCCCGGGACTCCGGGCAACACCATATATTTT.

V is TRBV29-1 and J is TRBJ2-7; TRBD2 agrees at 7 bases. The V and J ends lost 7 bases and 5 bases, in that order; junction bases with no gene match: 8. This CDR3 comprises 12 residues. The germline V gene encodes CDR1 SQVTM and CDR2 ANQGSEA. Written as DNA, the CDR3 is TGCAGCGCTGGGGAGGGGACCCACGAGCAGTACTTC. It translates to CSAGEGTHEQYF.

The chain recombines TRBV6-2 or TRBV6-3 with TRBJ2-5; D gene unclear. V was shortened by 5 bases and J by 5 bases, with 27 bases between the two germline ends. The CDR3 is made up of 18 amino acids. CDR1 MNHEY and CDR2 SVGEGT come from the germline V gene. This chain's CDR3 is CASSHRSASSSLGETQYF. The CDR3 DNA reads TGTGCCAGCAGTCACCGGAGTGCCTCAAGTAGTTTAGGGGAGACCCAGTACTTC.

The chain is built from TRBV20-1 and TRBJ1-2; 9 bases are shared with TRBD1. The CDR3 length is 14 residues. Germline lookup yields CDR1 DFQATT and CDR2 SNEGSKA (reference sequence). The V and J ends lost 6 bases and 2 bases, in that order; junction bases with no gene match: 7. CDR3 nucleotides: TGCAGTGCGACCGGGACAGGGAACAACTATGGCTACACCTTC. Translation gives CSATGTGNNYGYTF.

This sequence joins TRBV6-2 or TRBV6-3 and TRBJ2-4, with TRBD1 matching 8 bases. V gave up 5 bases and J gave up 4 bases; unmatched junction bases: 7. CDR1 is MNHEY, CDR2 SVGEGT, per germline. The CDR3 has 15 residues. The CDR3 coding sequence is TGTGCCAGCAGTACCCGGGACAGGCCAAAAAACATTCAGTACTTC. It translates to CASSTRDRPKNIQYF.

The chain couples TRBV10-3 to TRBJ1-2; the match to TRBD1 covers 8 bases. The junction had 9 bases not matched to a gene; V was cut back by 5 bases and J by 4 bases. CDR3 length: 15 amino acids. CDR1 is ENHRY and CDR2 is SYGVKD in the germline V gene. CDR3 nucleotide sequence: TGTGCCATCAGTATTTGGGACAGGCGGAGCTATGGCTACACCTTC. Its protein is CAISIWDRRSYGYTF.

In this sample, this clonotype turned up a few times. CDR3 sequence (DNA): TGTGCCAGCTCACCGCTAAACAACGAGCAGTACTTC. It encodes CASSPLNNEQYF. The chain links TRBV18 to TRBJ2-7; D ambiguous. Trimming left V 3 bases short and J 5 bases short, with 8 bases between. The CDR3 length is 12 residues. The germline V gene has CDR1 KGHSH and CDR2 LQKENI.

This chain connects TRBV7-9 to TRBJ2-6; perhaps D is TRBD1 or TRBD2 (5 bases each). The germline V and J ends were trimmed by 8 bases and 0 bases, with 14 bases remaining between them. CDR1 and CDR2 from the germline V gene are SEHNR and FQNEAQ (reference sequence). This CDR3 is 16 amino acids long. For the CDR3, the DNA is TGTGCCAGCTTAGGGGAGATAAGCTCTGGGGCCAACGTCCTGACTTTC. Its protein is CASLGEISSGANVLTF.

The chain links TRBV5-1 to TRBJ1-2, with 8 bases fitting TRBD1. Trimming at V came to 6 bases and at J to 4 bases, leaving 2 bases not matched to a gene. The CDR3 is 12 residues long. CDR1 and CDR2 from the germline V gene are SGHRS and YFSETQ. The CDR3 spells CASIGQGYGYTF. CDR3 DNA sequence: TGCGCCAGCATCGGACAGGGCTATGGCTACACCTTC.

Only one count was recorded for this clonotype. J is TRBJ2-7 and V is TRBV5-1; weak D call: TRBD2 (7 bases). The CDR3 sequence is 15 residues long. V lost 4 bases and J 2 bases, leaving 16 bases between the germline ends. The germline CDR1 and CDR2 sequences are SGHRS and YFSETQ. In DNA, the CDR3 is TGCGCCAGCAGCCACAGGGTCGGGGGGCCCTACGAGCAGTACTTC. Encoded protein: CASSHRVGGPYEQYF. The full variable domain, with the rest looked up from reference TRBV5-1 and TRBJ2-7, is KAGVTQTPRYLIKTRGQQVTLSCSPISGHRSVSWYQQTPGQGLQFLFEYFSETQRNKGNFPGRFSGRQFSNSRSEMNVSTLELGDSALYLCASSHRVGGPYEQYFGPGTRLTVT.

CDR3: CSASEGYSNQPQHF. The DNA of the CDR3 is TGCAGTGCTTCAGAGGGCTATAGCAATCAGCCCCAGCATTTT. The genes are TRBV20-1 and TRBJ1-5; the D is unclear. CDR3 length: 14 residues. The germline V and J ends were trimmed by 5 bases and 0 bases, with 11 bases remaining between them. Germline CDR1 DFQATT, CDR2 SNEGSKA (reference sequence).

J is TRBJ1-2 and V is TRBV28; D gene uncertain. Germline loops: CDR1 MDHEN, CDR2 SYDVKM. V was shortened by 5 bases and J by 4 bases, with 17 bases between the two germline ends. The CDR3 length is 15 residues. The CDR3 loop reads CASSPARGNLYGYTF. The CDR3 bases are TGTGCCAGCAGTCCCGCCCGGGGAAACCTCTATGGCTACACCTTC.

J is TRBJ2-5 and V is TRBV11-2; 7 nucleotides match TRBD2. Per the germline V gene, CDR1 is SGHAT and CDR2 is FQNNGV. The CDR3 covers 14 residues. J gave up 2 bases and V 3 bases, and 3 bases lay outside the gene matches. The CDR3 is CASSFASGQETQYF. CDR3 DNA sequence: TGTGCCAGCAGCTTCGCTAGCGGTCAAGAGACCCAGTACTTC.

This clonotype was counted only a few times. This chain joins TRBV5-1 and TRBJ1-5, with D unresolved. This CDR3 has 14 amino acids. Deletions cut 0 bases from V and 5 bases from J, with 9 bases between. Germline V CDR1 and CDR2: SGHRS, YFSETQ. DNA for the CDR3: TGCGCCAGCAGCTTGGACGGCGGTTATCAGCCCCAGCATTTT. Translating it yields CASSLDGGYQPQHF.

V usage is TRBV5-1 and J usage is TRBJ2-5; TRBD2 agrees at 13 bases. The germline V gene has CDR1 SGHRS and CDR2 YFSETQ. Trimming removed 4 bases from V and 3 bases from J; junction bases left unmatched: 3. This CDR3 is built from 15 residues. CDR3 in amino acids: CASSRGTSGEETQYF. The DNA for the CDR3 is TGCGCCAGCAGCAGGGGGACTAGCGGGGAAGAGACCCAGTACTTC.

The V gene is TRBV18, the J gene TRBJ2-7, with 10 bases matching TRBD1. Germline CDR1 KGHSH, CDR2 LQKENI. The V segment lost 3 bases and the J segment 7 bases; nucleotides outside the gene matches: 6. This CDR3 region has 14 residues. CDR3 in amino acids: CASSPRQGAWEQYF. In DNA, the CDR3 is TGTGCCAGCTCACCCAGACAGGGGGCTTGGGAGCAGTACTTC.

This chain links TRBV18 with TRBJ1-2; TRBD1 agrees at 7 bases. There are 13 residues in the CDR3. Germline V gene sequence: CDR1 KGHSH, CDR2 LQKENI. V shed 5 bases and J 4 bases; nucleotides not matched to a gene: 4. The CDR3 sequence is CASSGDRSYGYTF. CDR3 coding DNA: TGTGCCAGCTCAGGGGACAGATCCTATGGCTACACCTTC.